The source of this T cell receptor beta chain is a study of shared clonotypes between healthy human individuals. Study as a whole: Each donor's CD8 memory used one plate, CD8 naive two, each CD4 subset three.

Study conclusions and caveats: Non-shared clonotypes had lower generation probabilities than those shared by all four donors.

As to this clone: The antigen remains undetermined.

The assay was immunoSEQ multiplex PCR, and TCRdb's table has in-frame clones only and misses some. The sample has about 1.1 million clones, 77% seen once. CDR1 and CDR2 (germline): MNHEY, SVGAGI. The CDR3 totals 14 residues. V lost 5 bases, J lost 3 bases, and 14 bases lay in between. V gene TRBV6-5 combines with J gene TRBJ2-7, with D unclear. Sequencing input: memory CD4+ T cells from PBMCs. Subset in this sample: CD45RA-negative fraction. This receptor was identified in a man aged 18-30 years in good health. Some clones in this sample may be carry-over from other donors' samples. The CDR3 DNA is TGTGCCAGCAGTCACGCGTCCATGAACTACGAGCAGTACTTC. It yields the protein CASSHASMNYEQYF.